These 21 T cell receptor beta chains were sequenced from one sample in a study of cytomegalovirus exposure and HLA in healthy donors. The PCR contained 60 Vbeta and 13 Jbeta primers. Data came from immunoSEQ multiplex PCR; TCRdb stores just in-frame clones and leaves some out. The data contain about 180,000 clones, around 80% of them singletons. The sequenced sample consisted of PBMCs. These receptor sequences come from a woman under 40 in good health and CMV-seronegative.

V gene TRBV5-4 combines with J gene TRBJ1-2; 11 nucleotides align to TRBD1. CDR3 size: 15 residues. Germline V lookup: CDR1 SGHNT, CDR2 YYREEE (reference sequence). The V segment lost 4 bases and the J segment 6 bases; nucleotides outside the gene matches: 8. CDR3 DNA sequence: TGTGCCAGCAGCCTGGACAGGGGGCGCGTCGATGGCTACACCTTC. Protein sequence: CASSLDRGRVDGYTF.

The chain links TRBV11-3 to TRBJ1-1; maybe TRBD1 (5 bases). The CDR3 runs to 13 residues. Trimming stripped 4 bases from V and 4 bases from J, with 10 bases between. Per germline, CDR1 SGHNT and CDR2 YENEEA. Here the CDR3 DNA reads TGTGCCAGCAGCTGGGGACTTGGCACTGAAGCTTTCTTT. Its translation: CASSWGLGTEAFF.

This chain uses TRBV2 with TRBJ2-1; unclear D gene. V shed 7 bases and J shed 10 bases, with 17 bases lying between them. Germline V gene lookup returns CDR1 SNHLY and CDR2 FYNNEI. The CDR3 has 13 amino acids. CDR3 protein: CASIQNLKKEQFF. The DNA for the CDR3 is TGTGCCAGCATTCAGAACCTCAAAAAGGAGCAGTTCTTC.

The chain links TRBV18 to TRBJ2-1; D is unclear. There are 15 residues in the CDR3. Trimming took 5 bases from V and 1 from J, leaving 12 bases between them. Germline V gives CDR1 KGHSH, CDR2 LQKENI. For the CDR3, the DNA is TGTGCCAGCTCAACGACACAGATTTCCTACAATGAGCAGTTCTTC. Residues: CASSTTQISYNEQFF. The entire variable domain, with the rest obtained from reference TRBV18 and TRBJ2-1, is as follows: NAGVMQNPRHLVRRRGQEARLRCSPMKGHSHVYWYRQLPEEGLKFMVYLQKENIIDESGMPKERFSAEFPKEGPSILRIQQVVRGDSAAYFCASSTTQISYNEQFFGPGTRLTVL.

The gene calls are TRBV27 and TRBJ1-5, with 7 positions matching TRBD1. J was trimmed by 1 base and V by 1 base; bases with no gene match: 1. The germline gives CDR1 MNHEY, CDR2 SMNVEV (reference sequence). This CDR3 comprises 15 residues. CDR3 loop: CASSLLTGSNQPQHF. The DNA for the CDR3 is TGTGCCAGCAGTTTATTGACAGGGAGCAATCAGCCCCAGCATTTT.

The chain uses TRBV5-8 and TRBJ2-1; 11 bases map to TRBD2. With 6 bases clipped from V and 8 bases from J, the junction kept 13 bases outside the gene matches. Germline assignment: CDR1 SGHTS and CDR2 YDEGEE. This CDR3 region has 16 residues. The CDR3 DNA reads TGTGCCAGCACCTCTCGGATGGGACTAGCGGTCCATGAGCAGTTCTTC. Its translation: CASTSRMGLAVHEQFF.

Comments on this clone: The same CDR3 is also encoded by other DNA sequences in this sample. CDR3 sequence reads: CASTGGETQYF. Written as DNA, the CDR3 is TGCGCCAGCACTGGGGGGGAGACCCAGTACTTC. The rearrangement uses TRBV10-2 and TRBJ2-5; tentative D call: TRBD2 (6 bases). The CDR3 spans 11 residues. With 7 bases removed from V and 5 bases from J, the gap between germline ends came to 8 bases. Germline V CDR1 and CDR2: WSHSY, SAAADI.

The chain links TRBV11-2 to TRBJ2-1, with 8 bases matching TRBD2. CDR3 length: 17 residues. Germline V lookup: CDR1 SGHAT, CDR2 FQNNGV. The V and J ends lost 5 bases and 0 bases, in that order; junction bases with no gene match: 9. This chain's CDR3 is CASSPVAGLSSYNEQFF. CDR3 DNA sequence: TGTGCCAGCAGCCCGGTAGCGGGACTGAGCTCCTACAATGAGCAGTTCTTC.

The chain combines TRBV14 with TRBJ1-2; D uncertain. From germline, CDR1 is SGHDN and CDR2 FVKESK. The CDR3 covers 15 residues. Trimming removed 0 bases at V and 3 bases at J, with 11 bases between. The CDR3 DNA reads TGTGCCAGCAGCCAAGACCCCAGAGGTTACTATGGCTACACCTTC. As protein: CASSQDPRGYYGYTF.

The chain carries TRBV30 and TRBJ1-5; D gene unclear. This CDR3 is built from 14 residues. Between the trimmed V and J ends, which lost 3 bases and 0 bases, there was a span of 9 bases. Germline CDR1 GTSNPN, CDR2 SVGIG (reference sequence). The chain's CDR3 is CAWSGGNSNQPQHF. Here the CDR3 DNA reads TGTGCCTGGAGCGGAGGAAATAGCAATCAGCCCCAGCATTTT.

This chain connects TRBV5-1 to TRBJ1-2; 7 nucleotides match TRBD1. This CDR3 has 14 residues. V was clipped by 4 bases and J by 2 bases; unmatched bases: 5. Germline CDR1 SGHRS, CDR2 YFSETQ. CDR3 residues: CASSPGTANYGYTF. The CDR3, as DNA: TGCGCCAGCAGCCCCGGGACAGCCAACTATGGCTACACCTTC.

CDR3 coding DNA: TGCGCCAGCAGCTTGCTAGACAGGGGGAACGACTATGGCTACACCTTC. Translated: CASSLLDRGNDYGYTF. The chain employs TRBV5-1 and TRBJ1-2; the match to TRBD1 covers 9 bases. Germline V gives CDR1 SGHRS, CDR2 YFSETQ. The length of the CDR3 is 16 residues. The ends lost 1 base at V and 3 bases at J; junction bases unmatched: 7.

The rearrangement uses TRBV6-5 and TRBJ2-5, with 10 bases matching TRBD2. Germline V gene sequence: CDR1 MNHEY, CDR2 SVGAGI. CDR3 size: 15 residues. The V gene end was trimmed by 6 bases and the J gene end by 5 bases; junction bases not matched to a gene: 9. As DNA, the CDR3 is TGTGCCAGCAGAAGAGCGGGGGGGCCGGTGGAGACCCAGTACTTC. Translated, it gives CASRRAGGPVETQYF.

V is TRBV30 and J is TRBJ1-2, with D maybe TRBD1 (5 bases). The CDR3 covers 12 residues. The V and J ends lost 1 base and 8 bases respectively, with 11 bases between them. CDR1 and CDR2 (germline): GTSNPN, SVGIG (reference sequence). Here the CDR3 DNA reads TGTGCCTGGAGTGGGGGCGGGGGGGGCTACACCTTC. It codes for CAWSGGGGGYTF. Supplemented by reference TRBV30 and TRBJ1-2, the full variable domain reads SQTIHQWPATLVQPVGSPLSLECTVEGTSNPNLYWYRQAAGRGLQLLFYSVGIGQISSEVPQNLSASRPQDRQFILSSKKLLLSDSGFYLCAWSGGGGGYTFGSGTRLTVV.

The chain recombines TRBV6-5 with TRBJ2-7, with 7 bases identical to TRBD2. CDR1 and CDR2 from the germline V gene are MNHEY and SVGAGI. The CDR3 has 15 amino acids. With 4 bases clipped from V and 3 bases from J, the junction kept 9 bases outside the gene matches. CDR3 protein: CASSSSRGVSYEQYF. The CDR3 bases are TGTGCCAGCAGTTCCTCCCGGGGGGTGAGCTACGAGCAGTACTTC.

The chain recombines TRBV10-1 with TRBJ2-3; 7 bases are shared with TRBD2. The ends lost 2 bases at V and 11 bases at J; junction bases unmatched: 4. The CDR3 is 12 amino acids. Germline lookup yields CDR1 WNHNN and CDR2 SYGVQD (reference sequence). The CDR3 is CASSEGAGVQYF. CDR3 nucleotides: TGCGCCAGCAGTGAGGGGGCGGGGGTGCAGTATTTT.

This clone was picked up one time. The genes are TRBV5-1 and TRBJ1-2; D is undetermined. V was clipped by 0 bases and J by 6 bases, with 12 bases between them. The CDR3 runs to 14 residues. CDR1 is SGHRS, CDR2 YFSETQ, per germline. CDR3 residues: CASSLGSLADGYTF. CDR3 nucleotide sequence: TGCGCCAGCAGCTTGGGTTCCCTAGCGGATGGCTACACCTTC.

The chain recombines TRBV11-2 with TRBJ2-7; 10 positions agree with TRBD1. The CDR3 is 12 amino acids. The ends lost 11 bases at V and 2 bases at J; junction bases unmatched: 3. Germline CDR1 is SGHAT and CDR2 is FQNNGV. CDR3 sequence reads: CALGQGAYEQYF. In DNA form, the CDR3 reads TGTGCCCTCGGACAGGGGGCCTACGAGCAGTACTTC. The full variable domain, its missing parts supplied by reference TRBV11-2 and TRBJ2-7, is EAGVAQSPRYKIIEKRQSVAFWCNPISGHATLYWYQQILGQGPKLLIQFQNNGVVDDSQLPKDRFSAERLKGVDSTLKIQPAKLEDSAVYLCALGQGAYEQYFGPGTRLTVT.

This clone was seen once. Other DNA sequences in this sample translate to the same CDR3. V and J are TRBV9 and TRBJ2-3; 10 nucleotides line up with TRBD1. CDR1 SGDLS and CDR2 YYNGEE come from the germline V gene. The CDR3 runs to 15 residues. The V and J ends lost 0 bases and 3 bases, in that order; junction bases with no gene match: 1. Here the CDR3 DNA reads TGTGCCAGCAGCGTAGGGACAGGGGGAACAGATACGCAGTATTTT. Translation: CASSVGTGGTDTQYF.

V gene TRBV30 combines with J gene TRBJ1-1, with 10 bases that match TRBD1. Germline V gene lookup returns CDR1 GTSNPN and CDR2 SVGIG (reference sequence). The ends lost 2 bases at V and 7 bases at J; junction bases unmatched: 13. This CDR3 is 16 amino acids long. The CDR3 reads CAWSLTSGTGVSEAFF. The DNA of the CDR3 is TGTGCCTGGAGTCTGACATCCGGGACAGGGGTCAGTGAAGCTTTCTTT.

The chain carries TRBV5-6 and TRBJ2-5; D is ambiguous. The germline V and J ends were trimmed by 2 bases and 4 bases, with 6 bases remaining between them. The CDR3 consists of 12 residues. Germline V CDR1 and CDR2: SGHDT, YYEEEE. CDR3 amino acids: CASSLQLETQYF. The CDR3 DNA sequence: TGTGCCAGCAGCTTACAGCTAGAGACCCAGTACTTC.